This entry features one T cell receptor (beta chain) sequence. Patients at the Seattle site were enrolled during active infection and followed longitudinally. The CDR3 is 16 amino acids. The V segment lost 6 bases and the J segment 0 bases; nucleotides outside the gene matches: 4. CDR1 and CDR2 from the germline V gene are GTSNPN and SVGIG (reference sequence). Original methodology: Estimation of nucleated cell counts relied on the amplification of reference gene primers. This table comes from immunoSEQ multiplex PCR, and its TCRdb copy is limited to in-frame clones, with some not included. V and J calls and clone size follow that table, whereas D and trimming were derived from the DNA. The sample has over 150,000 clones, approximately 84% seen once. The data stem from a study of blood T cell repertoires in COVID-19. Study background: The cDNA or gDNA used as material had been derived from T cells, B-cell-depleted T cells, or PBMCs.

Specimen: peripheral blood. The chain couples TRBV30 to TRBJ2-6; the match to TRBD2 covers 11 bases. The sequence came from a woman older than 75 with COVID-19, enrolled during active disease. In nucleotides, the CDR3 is TGTGCCTGCGGACTAGCGGGTTCCTCTGGGGCCAACGTCCTGACTTTC. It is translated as CACGLAGSSGANVLTF.